The following is a T cell receptor beta chain sequence with its context. How the authors handled the data: Reference gene primer amplification yielded estimated nucleated cell counts. Sequenced by immunoSEQ multiplex PCR; TCRdb stores in-frame clones only, minus some. V and J calls and clone size come straight from that table; D and trimming were deduced from the DNA. The sample lists over 45,000 clones, more than 75% occurring once. The data are from a study of blood T cell repertoires in COVID-19. About the research overall: The samples span acute and convalescent COVID-19 from the United States, Italy and Spain. Nucleic acid was either cDNA or gDNA, and it came from T cells, B-cell-depleted T cells, or PBMCs.

The germline V gene encodes CDR1 SGHVS and CDR2 FQNEAQ. This CDR3 is built from 15 residues. The ends lost 6 bases at V and 3 bases at J; junction bases unmatched: 2. The rearrangement uses TRBV7-8 and TRBJ2-3; 14 bases fit TRBD2. The sample comprised peripheral blood. This TCR came from a man at least 80 years old in a cohort sampled during active COVID-19. The CDR3 sequence: CASRRTSGRTDTQYF. CDR3 sequence (DNA): TGTGCCAGCAGAAGGACTAGCGGGAGGACAGATACGCAGTATTTT.